This TCR beta chain came from a study of cytomegalovirus exposure and HLA in healthy donors. A note on this clone: Its antigen is unidentified.

Trimming removed 6 bases from V and 1 base from J, with 10 bases in between. The CDR3 contains 14 residues. Germline values: CDR1 MNHNS, CDR2 SASEGT. Findings of the study overall: Presence/absence analyses treated sequencing depth as roughly uniform across donors.

Vbeta (60) and Jbeta (13) primers were used in the PCR. Only in-frame clones appear in the TCRdb table, and some are missing; sequencing was by immunoSEQ multiplex PCR. The data contain approximately 150,000 clones, 65% to 85% of them singletons. This receptor was identified in a woman aged 40 to 55 in good health and CMV-seropositive. The J gene is TRBJ1-5, the V gene TRBV6-1; possible D gene TRBD1, 6 bases. The sample consisted of PBMCs. CDR3 nucleotides: TGTGCCAGCAGCGAGGGGGGGAGCAATCAGCCCCAGCATTTT. This translates into CASSEGGSNQPQHF.